Listed here is a single TCR beta chain. The antigen remains undetermined. TCRdb re-derived calls from the reads in MiXCR, one entry per CDR3 protein. The repertoire includes about 280,000 distinct CDR3 sequences, 22% of them detected once, and about 21% sits in the top ten. The CDR3 loop spans 14 amino acids. With 7 bases removed from V and 7 bases from J, the gap between germline ends came to 19 bases. Germline loops: CDR1 SGHVS, CDR2 FNYEAQ. This entry is derived from a study of T cell repertoires in cytomegalovirus infection. Study observations and caveats: The ex vivo response was dominated by HLA-C-restricted CMV-specific TCR beta clonotypes. Using cumulative public TCR beta family frequency, the authors identified those who carried CMV together with the relevant HLA.

This rearrangement joins TRBV7-6 to TRBJ2-5; D is perhaps TRBD1 (5 bases). This TCR was sampled from a human donor in good health (CMV status not recorded). Some clones in this sample may be carry-over from other donors' samples. The sequences come from cultured PBMCs, collected from culture after CMV antigen stimulation. CDR3 protein: CASMDTQGMGTQYF. CDR3 coding DNA: TGTGCCAGCATGGACACTCAAGGGATGGGGACCCAGTACTTC.